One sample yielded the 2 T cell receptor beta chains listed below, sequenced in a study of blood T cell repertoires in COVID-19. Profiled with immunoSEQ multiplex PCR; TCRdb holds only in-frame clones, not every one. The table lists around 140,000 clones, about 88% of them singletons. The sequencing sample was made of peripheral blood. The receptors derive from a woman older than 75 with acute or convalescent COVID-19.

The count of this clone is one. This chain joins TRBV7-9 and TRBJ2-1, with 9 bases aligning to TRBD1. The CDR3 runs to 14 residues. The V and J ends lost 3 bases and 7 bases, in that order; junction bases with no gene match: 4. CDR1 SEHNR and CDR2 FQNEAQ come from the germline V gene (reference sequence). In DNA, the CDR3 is TGTGCCAGCAGCTTTACCGGACAGGGGAATGAGCAGTTCTTC. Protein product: CASSFTGQGNEQFF.

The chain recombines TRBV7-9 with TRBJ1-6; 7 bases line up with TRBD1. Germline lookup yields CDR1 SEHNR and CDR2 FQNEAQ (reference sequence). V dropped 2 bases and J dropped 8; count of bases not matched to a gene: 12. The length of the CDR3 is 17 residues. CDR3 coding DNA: TGTGCCAGCAGCTTAAAGCGGGCAGGGGGTTCGGATTCACCCCTCCACTTT. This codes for CASSLKRAGGSDSPLHF.